These T cell receptor beta chains were read from a single sample in a study of T cells after yellow fever vaccination. TCRdb called the 5' RACE reads again in MiXCR, with one record for every CDR3 protein. Of roughly 500,000 distinct CDR3 sequences listed, 15% to 20% are singletons. The sequences come from PBMCs, collected 15 days after the yellow fever booster vaccination. These receptor sequences come from a man aged 25-45 years who received the YFV17D yellow fever vaccine. Each CDR3 is given with its conserved first and last residue. Fields, in order: clone size, D gene, J gene, V gene, CDR3 protein, CDR3 DNA. The D gene is left open where the match is weak. Clone size is not always given. Where it is, it says once, few, many or a class for expanded clones.

>few|NA|TRBJ2-7|TRBV12-3/TRBV12-4
CASSLEAHEQYF
TGTGCCAGCAGCCTAGAAGCCCACGAGCAGTACTTC
>few|NA|TRBJ1-1|TRBV7-8
CASSLGGFADPNTEAFF
TGTGCCAGCAGCTTAGGGGGTTTTGCAGACCCGAACACTGAAGCTTTCTTT
>few|NA|TRBJ2-7|TRBV3-1
CASSRKSSEQYF
TGTGCCAGCAGCCGAAAATCGAGCGAGCAGTACTTC
>few|NA|TRBJ2-5|TRBV5-1
CASFLGETQYF
TGCGCCAGCTTTTTGGGGGAGACCCAGTACTTC
>NA|TRBD2|TRBJ2-1|TRBV5-1
CASASGLVADEQFF
TGCGCCAGCGCGTCCGGACTAGTTGCCGATGAGCAGTTCTTC
>few|TRBD2|TRBJ2-3|TRBV18
CASSPTSQTSVPDTQYF
TGTGCCAGCTCACCCACTTCCCAAACTAGCGTTCCAGATACGCAGTATTTT
>NA|NA|TRBJ1-4|TRBV20-1
CSAYRAPEGGEKLFF
TGCAGTGCTTACCGGGCTCCCGAGGGGGGTGAAAAACTGTTTTTT
>NA|TRBD2|TRBJ2-1|TRBV29-1
CSVEPGGRVEQFF
TGCAGCGTTGAACCCGGCGGGAGGGTTGAGCAGTTCTTC
>few|NA|TRBJ1-5|TRBV6-1
CASKDGSYSNQPQHF
TGTGCCAGCAAGGACGGGTCATATAGCAATCAGCCCCAGCATTTT
>NA|TRBD2|TRBJ2-1|TRBV7-9
CASSLVESTGLAALQFF
TGTGCCAGCAGCTTAGTAGAGTCTACCGGACTAGCTGCTTTGCAGTTCTTC
>few|TRBD1|TRBJ1-6|TRBV5-1
CASSLQGNNSPLHF
TGCGCCAGCAGCTTACAGGGGAACAATTCACCCCTCCACTTT
>NA|TRBD2|TRBJ2-1|TRBV28
CASSLRRERVDEQFF
TGTGCCAGCAGTCTTCGGCGGGAGAGGGTCGATGAGCAGTTCTTC
>few|TRBD2|TRBJ2-1|TRBV5-1
CASSLRGRVDNEQFF
TGCGCCAGCAGCTTGCGCGGGAGGGTTGACAATGAGCAGTTCTTC
>few|NA|TRBJ1-1|TRBV11-1
CASSLRLAGEAFF
TGTGCCAGCAGCTTAAGACTTGCGGGTGAAGCTTTCTTT
>few|TRBD2|TRBJ2-3|TRBV25-1
CASMASGTASQYF
TGTGCCAGCATGGCTAGCGGGACTGCTTCGCAGTATTTT
>many|NA|TRBJ2-1|TRBV7-9
CASSEDYNEQFF
TGTGCCAGCAGCGAGGACTACAATGAGCAGTTCTTC
>many|NA|TRBJ2-1|TRBV7-2
CASSLTYEQFF
TGTGCCAGCAGCTTGACGTATGAGCAGTTCTTC
>few|NA|TRBJ2-2|TRBV19
CASLGKSNTGELFF
TGTGCCAGTCTAGGAAAATCGAACACCGGGGAGCTGTTTTTT
>few|NA|TRBJ1-1|TRBV3-1
CASSETGGNTEAFF
TGTGCCAGCAGCGAAACTGGCGGCAACACTGAAGCTTTCTTT
>many|NA|TRBJ2-5|TRBV11-2
CASSLPGIQETQYF
TGTGCCAGCAGCTTACCAGGGATCCAAGAGACCCAGTACTTC
>NA|NA|TRBJ2-7|TRBV6-1
CASSSGPIHEQYF
TGTGCCAGCAGCTCTGGGCCTATCCACGAGCAGTACTTC
>few|NA|TRBJ1-1|TRBV18
CASSREGPMNTEAFF
TGTGCCAGCTCACGGGAAGGGCCCATGAACACTGAAGCTTTCTTT
>NA|NA|TRBJ2-5|TRBV7-9
CASSLGGTRSQYF
TGTGCCAGCAGCTTAGGGGGCACGCGGTCCCAGTACTTC
>NA|NA|TRBJ2-7|TRBV9
CASSHTQGHEQYF
TGTGCCAGCAGCCATACCCAGGGCCACGAGCAGTACTTC
>NA|NA|TRBJ2-5|TRBV7-6
CASSEPEERDPQETQYF
TGTGCCAGCAGCGAGCCGGAGGAACGGGACCCCCAAGAGACCCAGTACTTC
>NA|TRBD2|TRBJ2-1|TRBV18
CASSPGSGIFYNEQFF
TGTGCCAGCTCACCAGGGAGCGGGATTTTCTACAATGAGCAGTTCTTC
>NA|NA|TRBJ2-3|TRBV6-1
CASSPLGESTDTQYF
TGTGCCAGCAGTCCCTTGGGGGAGAGCACAGATACGCAGTATTTT
>few|NA|TRBJ2-2|TRBV11-2
CASSSLSGTLLRELFF
TGTGCCAGCAGCTCCCTGTCCGGGACGCTGTTGCGGGAGCTGTTTTTT
>NA|TRBD2|TRBJ2-1|TRBV29-1
CSVEDLAGVSDEQFF
TGCAGCGTTGAAGATCTAGCGGGAGTTTCGGATGAGCAGTTCTTC
>few|TRBD2|TRBJ2-2|TRBV9
CASSGRTSPGELFF
TGTGCCAGCAGCGGAAGGACTAGCCCCGGGGAGCTGTTTTTT
>NA|NA|TRBJ2-3|TRBV20-1
CSAKMGASTDTQYF
TGCAGTGCTAAGATGGGGGCGTCGACAGATACGCAGTATTTT
>NA|NA|TRBJ2-1|TRBV20-1
CSAPRREQFF
TGCAGTGCTCCCCGACGTGAGCAGTTCTTC
>NA|NA|TRBJ2-7|TRBV14
CASSQLAYEQYF
TGTGCCAGCAGCCAACTCGCCTACGAGCAGTACTTC
>NA|NA|TRBJ2-1|TRBV9
CASSVGTRIYNEQFF
TGTGCCAGCAGCGTGGGGACACGGATCTACAATGAGCAGTTCTTC
>NA|TRBD2|TRBJ2-1|TRBV10-3
CAISERERWGAGPTEQFF
TGTGCCATCAGTGAGAGGGAGAGGTGGGGAGCGGGACCCACGGAGCAGTTCTTC
>NA|NA|TRBJ2-2|TRBV29-1
CSVEAGYTGELFF
TGCAGCGTCGAGGCAGGGTACACCGGGGAGCTGTTTTTT
>NA|NA|TRBJ2-7|TRBV6-4
CASREVASPYEQYF
TGTGCCAGCAGGGAGGTGGCTAGCCCCTACGAGCAGTACTTC
>many|NA|TRBJ2-2|TRBV27
CATTTRRGGDTGELFF
TGTGCCACCACCACCCGACGAGGAGGGGACACCGGGGAGCTGTTTTTT
>NA|NA|TRBJ2-7|TRBV7-2
CASSFGPVGEQYF
TGTGCCAGCAGCTTCGGGCCCGTGGGAGAGCAGTACTTC
>NA|TRBD1|TRBJ1-2|TRBV27
CASSSPGQGYTF
TGTGCCAGCAGCTCTCCGGGACAGGGCTACACCTTC
>NA|NA|TRBJ2-5|TRBV29-1
CSVGAAHTVETQYF
TGCAGCGTTGGCGCGGCTCATACCGTGGAGACCCAGTACTTC
>NA|TRBD1|TRBJ2-3|TRBV6-2/TRBV6-3
CASSYSSGPQGAGTDTQYF
TGTGCCAGCAGTTACTCATCGGGACCACAGGGGGCAGGAACAGATACGCAGTATTTT
>few|NA|TRBJ2-5|TRBV18
CASSPSRDQETQYF
TGTGCCAGCTCACCGTCGCGGGACCAAGAGACCCAGTACTTC
>few|TRBD2|TRBJ2-1|TRBV7-8
CASSLIAGYSYNEQFF
TGTGCCAGCAGCTTGATAGCGGGGTATTCCTACAATGAGCAGTTCTTC
>NA|NA|TRBJ2-1|TRBV20-1
CSARQEEQFF
TGCAGTGCTCGACAGGAGGAGCAGTTCTTC
>few|TRBD2|TRBJ2-2|TRBV11-2
CASSLRRGLAGVRELFF
TGTGCCAGCAGCTTGAGGAGGGGACTAGCGGGTGTACGGGAGCTGTTTTTT
>NA|TRBD2|TRBJ2-1|TRBV7-3
CASSLYGTSVRNEQFF
TGTGCCAGCAGCTTATATGGGACTAGCGTTAGGAATGAGCAGTTCTTC
>NA|NA|TRBJ1-2|TRBV5-6
CASSFSAGYTF
TGTGCCAGCAGCTTTTCGGCTGGCTACACCTTC
>NA|NA|TRBJ2-3|TRBV7-8
CASSWGPITDTQYF
TGTGCCAGCAGCTGGGGCCCAATTACAGATACGCAGTATTTT
>NA|NA|TRBJ1-1|TRBV29-1
CSVEDPRNTEAFF
TGCAGCGTTGAAGATCCCAGGAACACTGAAGCTTTCTTT
>few|TRBD2|TRBJ2-1|TRBV6-2/TRBV6-3
CASSSGTSGISSYNEQFF
TGTGCCAGCAGTTCCGGGACTAGCGGGATAAGCTCCTACAATGAGCAGTTCTTC
>NA|NA|TRBJ2-7|TRBV2
CASMFSGSYEQYF
TGTGCCAGCATGTTTAGCGGATCATACGAGCAGTACTTC
>few|NA|TRBJ2-5|TRBV9
CASSPSGAETQYF
TGTGCCAGCAGCCCATCAGGGGCAGAGACCCAGTACTTC
>NA|NA|TRBJ1-1|TRBV7-2
CASSPWVVMNTEAFF
TGTGCCAGCAGCCCCTGGGTAGTCATGAACACTGAAGCTTTCTTT